Shown below are 20 T cell receptor beta chains from a single sample sequenced in a study of blood T cell repertoires in COVID-19. Sequenced by immunoSEQ multiplex PCR; TCRdb stores in-frame clones only, minus some. The sample yields approximately 97,000 clones, roughly 80% seen once. Sequencing was performed on peripheral blood. The source of these receptors is a man between 60 and 75 years old with acute or convalescent COVID-19.

The rearrangement uses TRBV19 and TRBJ2-2, with D unclear. There are 15 residues in the CDR3. The germline gives CDR1 LNHDA, CDR2 SQIVND (reference sequence). V was clipped by 6 bases and J by 3 bases, with 14 bases between them. This CDR3 reads CASSSRRRDTGELFF. The CDR3, as DNA: TGTGCCAGTAGCAGTAGGCGGAGAGACACCGGGGAGCTGTTTTTT.

This chain joins TRBV2 and TRBJ1-5, with D maybe TRBD1 (5 bases). The V end was cut by 0 bases, the J end by 16 bases, with 19 bases between. CDR1 and CDR2 (germline): SNHLY, FYNNEI. The CDR3 has 14 amino acids. DNA of the CDR3: TGTGCCAGCAGTGAAGCTGCACGGGGGAGGGCCGAACATTTT. This codes for CASSEAARGRAEHF.

The rearrangement joins TRBV5-1 to TRBJ2-7, with 13 bases fitting TRBD2. This CDR3 spans 15 amino acids. V lost 4 bases to trimming and J lost 6 bases; unmatched junction nucleotides: 7. Germline V CDR1 and CDR2: SGHRS, YFSETQ. The CDR3 reads CASSQGLAGVREQYF. The CDR3 DNA sequence: TGCGCCAGCAGCCAAGGACTAGCGGGAGTTCGCGAGCAGTACTTC.

The CDR3 DNA is TGTGCCAGCAGCTTAACCAGCGGGAGGAGCGCCGGGGAGCTGTTTTTT. This encodes CASSLTSGRSAGELFF. The chain joins TRBV7-2 to TRBJ2-2, with 9 bases fitting TRBD2. The CDR3 spans 16 residues. The germline CDR1 and CDR2 sequences are SGHTA and FQGNSA. Trimming removed 2 bases from V and 6 bases from J; junction bases left unmatched: 7.

The chain is built from TRBV5-4 and TRBJ1-1; 7 bases agree with TRBD1. The J segment lost 0 bases and the V segment lost 3 bases, leaving 11 bases of the junction unmatched. Per germline, CDR1 SGHNT and CDR2 YYREEE (reference sequence). This CDR3 has 17 amino acids. The CDR3 is CASSSVYRGPMNTEAFF. CDR3 in DNA: TGTGCCAGCAGCTCAGTCTACAGGGGTCCCATGAACACTGAAGCTTTCTTT.

This chain uses TRBV10-2 with TRBJ1-5; 7 bases are shared with TRBD1. Losses at the gene ends were 8 bases for V and 0 bases for J; bases not matched to a gene: 13. The CDR3 totals 17 residues. Germline V CDR1 and CDR2: WSHSY, SAAADI. The CDR3 loop reads CASRSTGKAYSNQPQHF. CDR3 sequence (DNA): TGCGCCAGCCGATCGACAGGGAAGGCTTATAGCAATCAGCCCCAGCATTTT.

This clone was seen once. A read error may produce the germline difference seen at one junction end. This sample also contains other DNA sequences that code for the same CDR3. The chain links TRBV12-3 or TRBV12-4 to TRBJ2-3, with D unclear. This CDR3 comprises 13 residues. Here the CDR3 DNA reads TGCGCCAGCAGTTTGTTCGGTGCAGATACGCAGTATTTT. Protein product: CASSLFGADTQYF.

The rearrangement joins TRBV7-2 to TRBJ2-1; TRBD2 matches 9 bases. CDR3 length: 19 amino acids. The V gene's germline CDR1 is SGHTA and CDR2 FQGNSA. The V and J ends lost 2 bases and 4 bases, in that order; junction bases with no gene match: 15. The CDR3 nucleotides are TGTGCCAGCAGCTTATATGGCGGGGGGGGATCGGCGAGTTACAATGAGCAGTTCTTC. Residues: CASSLYGGGGSASYNEQFF.

This clone has just a few counts. The chain couples TRBV14 to TRBJ1-2, with 7 bases that match TRBD1. The germline V gene encodes CDR1 SGHDN and CDR2 FVKESK. This CDR3 contains 16 residues. V shed 2 bases and J 9 bases; nucleotides not matched to a gene: 15. CDR3 in amino acids: CASSQQGVRALASYTF. CDR3 DNA: TGTGCCAGCAGCCAACAGGGGGTACGCGCCTTGGCAAGCTACACCTTC.

This chain connects TRBV4-2 to TRBJ1-1, with a tentative D call TRBD1 (5 bases). Germline V gives CDR1 LGHNA, CDR2 YNFKEQ. The V end was cut by 1 base, the J end by 8 bases, with 14 bases between. This CDR3 is 14 amino acids long. CDR3 coding DNA: TGTGCCAGCAGCCAAGTCACAGGCCTGACCGAAGCTTTCTTT. Amino acids: CASSQVTGLTEAFF.

The chain joins TRBV18 to TRBJ2-3, with TRBD1 matching over 9 bases. CDR1 is KGHSH, CDR2 LQKENI, per germline. This CDR3 is 14 amino acids long. Losses at the gene ends were 10 bases for V and 4 bases for J; bases not matched to a gene: 9. This CDR3 reads CAISRDRDADTQYF. In nucleotides, the CDR3 is TGTGCCATATCCCGGGACAGGGACGCAGATACGCAGTATTTT.

The V and J genes are TRBV7-8 and TRBJ1-4; maybe TRBD1 (5 bases). V lost 4 bases to trimming and J lost 3 bases, with 12 bases between them. The CDR3 runs 15 residues. Germline V gives CDR1 SGHVS, CDR2 FQNEAQ. The CDR3: CASSYQGGANEKLFF. CDR3 coding DNA: TGTGCCAGCAGCTACCAGGGTGGGGCTAATGAAAAACTGTTTTTT.

The table lists this clone with a count of one. This rearrangement joins TRBV5-1 to TRBJ1-2, with 9 positions matching TRBD1. The germline CDR1 and CDR2 sequences are SGHRS and YFSETQ. Trimming removed 0 bases from V and 6 bases from J; junction bases left unmatched: 6. The CDR3 has 15 amino acids. The chain's CDR3 is CASSLDGQGWDGYTF. The CDR3 DNA sequence: TGCGCCAGCAGCTTGGACGGACAGGGGTGGGATGGCTACACCTTC.

This clone was found a few times. The DNA for the CDR3 is TGTGCCAGCAGCCCCAGCAGCACGGGAAGGAACACTGAAGCTTTCTTT. This encodes CASSPSSTGRNTEAFF. The chain couples TRBV11-2 to TRBJ1-1, with D hard to call. In germline, CDR1 is SGHAT, CDR2 FQNNGV. Trimming pared 5 bases from V and 1 base from J, leaving 17 bases between. The CDR3 extends over 16 amino acids.

The V call is TRBV5-6, the J call TRBJ2-7; D is uncertain. The ends were cut back, 2 bases at V and 4 bases at J, with 4 bases in the middle. Germline lookup yields CDR1 SGHDT and CDR2 YYEEEE. The CDR3 length is 11 residues. The CDR3 spells CASSFNYEQYF. CDR3 nucleotide sequence: TGTGCCAGCAGCTTCAATTACGAGCAGTACTTC.

The sample holds a few counts of this clone. The V call is TRBV6-6, the J call TRBJ1-3; D ambiguous. The V gene lost 7 bases and the J gene lost 1 base, with 11 bases spanning the gap. This CDR3 comprises 14 residues. Germline-derived CDR1 and CDR2 are MNHNY and SVGAGI (reference sequence). The CDR3 DNA is TGTGCCAGCACCCAACAGCAATCTGGAAACACCATATATTTT. This translates into CASTQQQSGNTIYF.

The V and J genes are TRBV24-1 and TRBJ2-1, with 16 bases matching TRBD2. CDR1 and CDR2 (germline): KGHDR, SFDVKD. Losses at the gene ends were 4 bases for V and 2 bases for J; bases not matched to a gene: 7. This CDR3 is built from 19 residues. The CDR3 is CATSDLGLAGGPAYNEQFF. CDR3 bases: TGTGCCACCAGTGACTTGGGACTAGCGGGAGGGCCGGCCTACAATGAGCAGTTCTTC.

The chain employs TRBV5-1 and TRBJ1-1; no reliable D call. V was cut by 4 bases and J by 1 base, with 11 bases left in between. From germline, CDR1 is SGHRS and CDR2 YFSETQ. CDR3 size: 14 residues. CDR3 sequence reads: CASSPREGNTEAFF. As DNA, the CDR3 is TGCGCCAGCAGCCCCCGTGAGGGGAACACTGAAGCTTTCTTT.

The rearrangement joins TRBV3-1 (or the pseudogene TRBV3-2) to TRBJ1-3; TRBD1 might be the D (6 bases). Germline V gene lookup returns CDR1 LGHDT and CDR2 YNNKEL (reference sequence). V was cut by 8 bases and J by 4 bases, with 15 bases left in between. This CDR3 region has 14 residues. CDR3 sequence reads: CASSAKRGGNTIYF. In DNA, the CDR3 is TGTGCCAGCTCCGCCAAGAGGGGGGGAAACACCATATATTTT.

The chain carries TRBV28 and TRBJ2-2; 7 nucleotides align to TRBD1. After removal of 2 bases from V and 4 bases from J, the junction contained 4 bases not matched to a gene. The CDR3 length is 15 residues. Looked up from germline, CDR1 is MDHEN and CDR2 is SYDVKM. This chain's CDR3 is CASSLDRAATGELFF. In DNA, the CDR3 is TGTGCCAGCAGTTTAGACAGGGCAGCCACCGGGGAGCTGTTTTTT. Together with reference TRBV28 and TRBJ2-2, the CDR3 gives the full variable domain: DVKVTQSSRYLVKRTGEKVFLECVQDMDHENMFWYRQDPGLGLRLIYFSYDVKMKEKGDIPEGYSVSREKKERFSLILESASTNQTSMYLCASSLDRAATGELFFGEGSRLTVL.